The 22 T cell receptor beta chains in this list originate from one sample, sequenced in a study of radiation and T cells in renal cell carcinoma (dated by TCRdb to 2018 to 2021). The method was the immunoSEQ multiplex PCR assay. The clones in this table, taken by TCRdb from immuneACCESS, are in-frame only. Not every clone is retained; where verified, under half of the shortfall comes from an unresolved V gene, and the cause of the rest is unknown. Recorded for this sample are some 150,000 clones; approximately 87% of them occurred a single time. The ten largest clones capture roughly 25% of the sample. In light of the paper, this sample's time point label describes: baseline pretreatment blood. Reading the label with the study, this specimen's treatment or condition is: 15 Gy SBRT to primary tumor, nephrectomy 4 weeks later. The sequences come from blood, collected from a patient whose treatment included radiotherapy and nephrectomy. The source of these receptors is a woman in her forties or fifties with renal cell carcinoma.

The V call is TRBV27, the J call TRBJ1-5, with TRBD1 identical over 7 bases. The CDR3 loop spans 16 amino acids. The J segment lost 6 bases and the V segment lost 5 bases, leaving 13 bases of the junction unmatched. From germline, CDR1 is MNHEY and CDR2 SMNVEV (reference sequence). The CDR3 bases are TGTGCCAGCAGTAAATCAGTGCCCAGGGGGAGTCAGCCCCAGCATTTT. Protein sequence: CASSKSVPRGSQPQHF.

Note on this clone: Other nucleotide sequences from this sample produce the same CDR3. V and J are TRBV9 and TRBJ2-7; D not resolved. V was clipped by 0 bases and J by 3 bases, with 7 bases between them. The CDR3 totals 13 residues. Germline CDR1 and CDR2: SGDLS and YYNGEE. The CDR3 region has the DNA TGTGCCAGCAGCGTAGGGAGTAGCTACGAGCAGTACTTC. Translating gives CASSVGSSYEQYF.

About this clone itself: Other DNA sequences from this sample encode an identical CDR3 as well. CDR3 nucleotides: TGTGCCAGCAGCTTAGGAGCAGGGGATACGCAGTATTTT. Translation: CASSLGAGDTQYF. The chain uses TRBV7-2 and TRBJ2-3; D is perhaps TRBD1 (5 bases). CDR3 length equals 13 residues. The ends were cut back, 1 base at V and 6 bases at J, with 8 bases in the middle. Germline CDR1 SGHTA, CDR2 FQGNSA.

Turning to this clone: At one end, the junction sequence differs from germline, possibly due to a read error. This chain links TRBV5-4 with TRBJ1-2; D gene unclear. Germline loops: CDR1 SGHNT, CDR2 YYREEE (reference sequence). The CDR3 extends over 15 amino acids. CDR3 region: CASSQDRLDNYGYTF. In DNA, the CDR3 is TGCGCCAGCAGCCAAGATCGATTGGACAACTATGGCTACACCTTC.

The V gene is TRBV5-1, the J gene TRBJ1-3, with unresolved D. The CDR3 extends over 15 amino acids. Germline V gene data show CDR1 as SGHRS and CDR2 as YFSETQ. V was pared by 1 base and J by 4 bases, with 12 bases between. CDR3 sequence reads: CASSLSAFSGNTIYF. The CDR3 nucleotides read TGCGCCAGCAGCTTGAGCGCATTCTCCGGAAACACCATATATTTT.

The CDR3, as DNA: TGTGCCTGGGGACAGGGGAGGACTGAAGCTTTCTTT. Amino acid sequence: CAWGQGRTEAFF. The J gene is TRBJ1-1, the V gene TRBV30; TRBD1 matches 9 bases. Losses at the gene ends were 5 bases for V and 5 bases for J; bases not matched to a gene: 3. This CDR3 has 12 residues. Germline CDR1 GTSNPN, CDR2 SVGIG (reference sequence).

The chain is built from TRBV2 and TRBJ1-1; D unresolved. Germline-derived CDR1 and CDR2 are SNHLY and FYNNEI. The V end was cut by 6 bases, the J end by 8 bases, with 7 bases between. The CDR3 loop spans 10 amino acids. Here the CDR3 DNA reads TGTGCCAGCAGCGCCGCGGAAGCTTTCTTT. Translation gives CASSAAEAFF. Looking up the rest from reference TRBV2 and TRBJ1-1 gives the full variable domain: EPEVTQTPSHQVTQMGQEVILRCVPISNHLYFYWYRQILGQKVEFLVSFYNNEISEKSEIFDDQFSVERPDGSNFTLKIRSTKLEDSAMYFCASSAAEAFFGQGTRLTVV.

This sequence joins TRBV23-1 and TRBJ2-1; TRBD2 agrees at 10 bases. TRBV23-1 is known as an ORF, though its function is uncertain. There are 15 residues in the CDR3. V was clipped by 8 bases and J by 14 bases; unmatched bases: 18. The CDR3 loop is CASSLGLASGGTEFF. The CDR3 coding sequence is TGCGCCAGCTCCCTCGGTCTTGCTAGCGGGGGTACCGAGTTCTTC.

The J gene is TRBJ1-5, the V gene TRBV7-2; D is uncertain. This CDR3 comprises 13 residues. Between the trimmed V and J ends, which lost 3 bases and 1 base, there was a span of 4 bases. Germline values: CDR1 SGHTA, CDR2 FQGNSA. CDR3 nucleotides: TGTGCCAGCAGCTTCATCAGCAATCAGCCCCAGCATTTT. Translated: CASSFISNQPQHF.

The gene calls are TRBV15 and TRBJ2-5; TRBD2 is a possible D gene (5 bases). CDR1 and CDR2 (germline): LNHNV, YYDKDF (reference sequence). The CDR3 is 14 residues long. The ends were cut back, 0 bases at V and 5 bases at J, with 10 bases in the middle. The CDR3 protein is CATSRDPTGETQYF. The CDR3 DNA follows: TGTGCCACCAGCAGAGATCCCACGGGGGAGACCCAGTACTTC. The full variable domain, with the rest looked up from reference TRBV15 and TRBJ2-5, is DAMVIQNPRYQVTQFGKPVTLSCSQTLNHNVMYWYQQKSSQAPKLLFHYYDKDFNNEADTPDNFQSRRPNTSFCFLDIRSPGLGDTAMYLCATSRDPTGETQYFGPGTRLLVL.

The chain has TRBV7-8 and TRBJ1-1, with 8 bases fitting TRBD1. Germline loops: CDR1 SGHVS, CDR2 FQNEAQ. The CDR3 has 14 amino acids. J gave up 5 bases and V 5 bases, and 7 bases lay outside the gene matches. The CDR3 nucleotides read TGTGCCAGCAGCCTACTACAGGGGGATACTGAAGCTTTCTTT. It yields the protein CASSLLQGDTEAFF.

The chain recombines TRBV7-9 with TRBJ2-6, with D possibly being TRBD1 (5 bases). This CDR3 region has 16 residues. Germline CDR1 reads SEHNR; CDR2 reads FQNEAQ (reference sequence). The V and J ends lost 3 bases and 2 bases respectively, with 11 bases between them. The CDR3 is CASSFEQAPGANVLTF. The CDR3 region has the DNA TGTGCCAGCAGCTTCGAACAGGCTCCTGGGGCCAACGTCCTGACTTTC.

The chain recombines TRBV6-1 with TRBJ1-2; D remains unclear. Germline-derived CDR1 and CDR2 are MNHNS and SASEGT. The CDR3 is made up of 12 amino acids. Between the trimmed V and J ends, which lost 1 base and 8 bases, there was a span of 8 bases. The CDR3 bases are TGTGCCAGCAGTGAAGAGGTCCGGGGCTACACCTTC. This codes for CASSEEVRGYTF.

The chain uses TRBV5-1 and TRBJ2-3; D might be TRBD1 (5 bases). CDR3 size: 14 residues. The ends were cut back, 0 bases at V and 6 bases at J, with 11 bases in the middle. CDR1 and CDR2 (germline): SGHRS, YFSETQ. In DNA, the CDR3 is TGCGCCAGCAGCTTGGGGGCCTCAGGGGATACGCAGTATTTT. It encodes CASSLGASGDTQYF.

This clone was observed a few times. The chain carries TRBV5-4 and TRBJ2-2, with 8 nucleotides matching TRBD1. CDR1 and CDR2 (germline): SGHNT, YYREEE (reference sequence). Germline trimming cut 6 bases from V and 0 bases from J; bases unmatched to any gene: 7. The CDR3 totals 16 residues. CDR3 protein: CASNTKQGANTGELFF. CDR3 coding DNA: TGTGCCAGCAACACCAAACAGGGGGCGAACACCGGGGAGCTGTTTTTT.

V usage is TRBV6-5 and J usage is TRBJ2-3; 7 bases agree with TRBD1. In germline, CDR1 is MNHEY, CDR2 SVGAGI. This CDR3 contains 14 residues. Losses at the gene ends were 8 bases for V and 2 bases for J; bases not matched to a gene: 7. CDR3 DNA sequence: TGTGCCAGCGGGTTGGGACAGAACACAGATACGCAGTATTTT. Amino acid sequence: CASGLGQNTDTQYF.

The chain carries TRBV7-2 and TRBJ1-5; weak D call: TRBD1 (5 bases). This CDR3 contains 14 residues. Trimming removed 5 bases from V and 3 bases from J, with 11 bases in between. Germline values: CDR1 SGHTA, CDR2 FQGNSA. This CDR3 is CASSLGANNQPQHF. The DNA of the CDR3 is TGTGCCAGCAGCCTAGGGGCCAACAATCAGCCCCAGCATTTT. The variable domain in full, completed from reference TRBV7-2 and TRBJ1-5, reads GAGVSQSPSNKVTEKGKDVELRCDPISGHTALYWYRQSLGQGLEFLIYFQGNSAPDKSGLPSDRFSAERTGGSVSTLTIQRTQQEDSAVYLCASSLGANNQPQHFGDGTRLSIL.

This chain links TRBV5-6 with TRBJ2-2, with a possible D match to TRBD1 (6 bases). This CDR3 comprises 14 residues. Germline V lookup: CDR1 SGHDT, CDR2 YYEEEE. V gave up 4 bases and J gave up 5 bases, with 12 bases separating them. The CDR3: CASSTGHITGELFF. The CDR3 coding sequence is TGTGCCAGCAGCACGGGACACATAACCGGGGAGCTGTTTTTT.

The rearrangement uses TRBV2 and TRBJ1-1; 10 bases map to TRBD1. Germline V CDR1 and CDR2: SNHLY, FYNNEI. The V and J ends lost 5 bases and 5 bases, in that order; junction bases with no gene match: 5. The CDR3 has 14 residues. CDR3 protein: CASSPDRGRTEAFF. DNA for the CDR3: TGTGCCAGCAGTCCCGACAGGGGGCGAACTGAAGCTTTCTTT.

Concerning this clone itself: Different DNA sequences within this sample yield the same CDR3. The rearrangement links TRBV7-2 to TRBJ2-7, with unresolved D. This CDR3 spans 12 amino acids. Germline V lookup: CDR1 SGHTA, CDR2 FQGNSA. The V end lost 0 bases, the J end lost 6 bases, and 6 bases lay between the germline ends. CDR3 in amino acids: CASSLAVGEQYF. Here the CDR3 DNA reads TGTGCCAGCAGCTTAGCTGTGGGCGAGCAGTACTTC.

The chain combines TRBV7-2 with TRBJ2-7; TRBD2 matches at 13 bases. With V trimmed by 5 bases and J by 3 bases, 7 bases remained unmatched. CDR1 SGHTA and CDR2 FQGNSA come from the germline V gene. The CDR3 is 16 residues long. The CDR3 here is CASSQGGTSGNYEQYF. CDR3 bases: TGTGCCAGCAGCCAAGGGGGGACTAGCGGGAACTACGAGCAGTACTTC. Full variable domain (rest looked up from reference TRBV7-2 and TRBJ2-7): GAGVSQSPSNKVTEKGKDVELRCDPISGHTALYWYRQSLGQGLEFLIYFQGNSAPDKSGLPSDRFSAERTGGSVSTLTIQRTQQEDSAVYLCASSQGGTSGNYEQYFGPGTRLTVT.

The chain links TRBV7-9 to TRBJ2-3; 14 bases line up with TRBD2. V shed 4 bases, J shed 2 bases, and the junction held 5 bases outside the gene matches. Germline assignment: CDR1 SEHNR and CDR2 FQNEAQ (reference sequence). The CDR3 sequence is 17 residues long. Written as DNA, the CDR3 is TGTGCCAGCAGCTCCGGACTAGCGGGAGGACCCACAGATACGCAGTATTTT. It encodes CASSSGLAGGPTDTQYF.